The following is a T cell receptor beta chain sequence with its context. What it binds is unknown. The sample comes from a study of T cells in Graves' hyperthyroidism and ophthalmopathy. Study-level information: The blood sample was taken at first diagnosis, before treatment began. Findings and limits, study-wide: Through a model of 13 V-J features, ophthalmopathy was separated from stable hyperthyroidism.

This CDR3 is 18 amino acids long. Germline V gives CDR1 MNHEY, CDR2 SVGEGT. V gave up 6 bases and J gave up 4 bases; unmatched junction bases: 13. The CDR3 regions of TCR beta were amplified from RNA transcripts. A first-round RT-PCR of the TCR CDR3 used the HTBI primer set. TCRdb redid the calling of the multiplex PCR reads with MiXCR, one entry per CDR3 protein. Among under 400,000 distinct CDR3 sequences listed, less than 20% were seen once. Specimen: blood. The receptor's source is a woman under 30 with Graves' hyperthyroidism that later progressed to Graves' ophthalmopathy. The genes are TRBV6-2 or TRBV6-3 and TRBJ2-1; the match to TRBD2 covers 12 bases. CDR3 coding DNA: TGTGCCAGCAGGGGGATCGGACTAGCGGGAACCCGGTACAATGAGCAGTTCTTC. Translation: CASRGIGLAGTRYNEQFF.